The 5 T cell receptor beta chains reported below all come from one sample, sequenced in a study of OX40 agonist ivuxolimab in advanced cancers. This table comes from immunoSEQ multiplex PCR, and its TCRdb copy is limited to in-frame clones, with some not included. Among some 70,000 clones listed, under 90% were seen once. This material consisted of CD4+ or CD8+ T cells sorted from blood, taken in a trial of the OX40 agonist ivuxolimab. These receptors were taken from an adult with an advanced solid tumor such as melanoma, head and neck, liver or kidney cancer.

This clone was seen once. The chain recombines TRBV2 with TRBJ1-3; no reliable D call. This CDR3 has 17 residues. V was trimmed by 10 bases and J by 3 bases, leaving 25 bases between them. Germline values: CDR1 SNHLY, CDR2 FYNNEI. The CDR3 DNA reads TGTGCCATCGACTCCGTTAAAGGACCAGAGTTTGGAAACACCATATATTTT. Protein: CAIDSVKGPEFGNTIYF. Drawing the rest from reference TRBV2 and TRBJ1-3, the complete variable domain is EPEVTQTPSHQVTQMGQEVILRCVPISNHLYFYWYRQILGQKVEFLVSFYNNEISEKSEIFDDQFSVERPDGSNFTLKIRSTKLEDSAMYFCAIDSVKGPEFGNTIYFGEGSWLTVV.

This clone showed up just once. The chain has TRBV27 and TRBJ1-2, with D perhaps matching TRBD1 (5 bases). The germline V gene has CDR1 MNHEY and CDR2 SMNVEV (reference sequence). This CDR3 region has 12 residues. Between the trimmed V and J ends, which lost 6 bases and 7 bases, there was a span of 12 bases. CDR3 loop: CASRPIRGGYTF. As DNA, the CDR3 is TGTGCCAGCAGACCTATTAGGGGTGGCTACACCTTC.

The chain joins TRBV7-3 to TRBJ2-1, with D tentatively TRBD2 (6 bases). This CDR3 is 15 amino acids long. The V and J ends lost 8 bases and 2 bases respectively, with 16 bases between them. The germline gives CDR1 SGHTA, CDR2 FQGTGA. This CDR3 reads CASSNDAGTYNEQFF. The CDR3 nucleotides are TGTGCCAGCTCGAATGACGCGGGAACCTACAATGAGCAGTTCTTC.

V usage is TRBV19 and J usage is TRBJ2-3; 7 bases are shared with TRBD1. The CDR3 covers 15 residues. The germline CDR1 and CDR2 sequences are LNHDA and SQIVND (reference sequence). Unmatched junction bases numbered 4, after V lost 4 bases and J lost 0 bases. Written as DNA, the CDR3 is TGTGCCAGTAGTAACGGACAGGCTAGCACAGATACGCAGTATTTT. Its protein product is CASSNGQASTDTQYF. The variable domain in full, with the rest retrieved from reference TRBV19 and TRBJ2-3, is DGGITQSPKYLFRKEGQNVTLSCEQNLNHDAMYWYRQDPGQGLRLIYYSQIVNDFQKGDIAEGYSVSREKKESFPLTVTSAQKNPTAFYLCASSNGQASTDTQYFGPGTRLTVL.

The rearrangement links TRBV7-2 to TRBJ2-7; the match to TRBD1 covers 7 bases. CDR3 length: 15 residues. The germline gives CDR1 SGHTA, CDR2 FQGNSA. The trim removed 5 bases at V and 3 bases at J, leaving 10 bases unmatched. The CDR3 DNA follows: TGTGCCAGCAGCCCCGTCGCAGGGGGTAGCTACGAGCAGTACTTC. Its translation is CASSPVAGGSYEQYF.